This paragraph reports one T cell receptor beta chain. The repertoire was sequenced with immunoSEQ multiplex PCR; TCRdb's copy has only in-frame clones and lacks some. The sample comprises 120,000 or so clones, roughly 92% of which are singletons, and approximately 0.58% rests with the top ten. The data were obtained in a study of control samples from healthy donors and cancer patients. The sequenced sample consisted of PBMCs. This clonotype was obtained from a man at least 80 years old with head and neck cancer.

The CDR3 DNA is TGTGCCAGTAGTATGAGGGCTGAAAGCTCCTACAATGAGCAGTTCTTC. It is translated as CASSMRAESSYNEQFF. The chain links TRBV19 to TRBJ2-1, with a weak D call TRBD2 (5 bases). Trimming took off 3 bases at V and 0 bases at J, with 12 bases between the two ends. Germline-derived CDR1 and CDR2 are LNHDA and SQIVND (reference sequence). The CDR3 loop spans 16 amino acids.